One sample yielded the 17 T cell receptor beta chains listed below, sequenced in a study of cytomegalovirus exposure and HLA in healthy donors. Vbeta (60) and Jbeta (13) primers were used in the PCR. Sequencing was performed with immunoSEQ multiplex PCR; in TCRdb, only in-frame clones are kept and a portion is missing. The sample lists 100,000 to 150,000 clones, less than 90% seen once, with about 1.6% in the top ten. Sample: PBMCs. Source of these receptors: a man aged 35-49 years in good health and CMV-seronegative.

The CDR3 region is CASSLNRENYGYTF. The CDR3 DNA sequence: TGTGCCAGCTCACTGAACAGGGAAAACTATGGCTACACCTTC. The V gene is TRBV18, the J gene TRBJ1-2; D perhaps matches TRBD1 (6 bases). Between the trimmed V and J ends, which lost 4 bases and 2 bases, there was a span of 11 bases. This CDR3 spans 14 amino acids. Germline CDR1 and CDR2: KGHSH and LQKENI.

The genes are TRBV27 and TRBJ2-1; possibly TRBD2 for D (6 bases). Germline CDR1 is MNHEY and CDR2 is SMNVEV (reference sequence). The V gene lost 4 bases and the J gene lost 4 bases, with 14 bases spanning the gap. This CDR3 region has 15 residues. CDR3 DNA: TGTGCCAGCAGTTGGGACGGGAGTAAGTACAATGAGCAGTTCTTC. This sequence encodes CASSWDGSKYNEQFF.

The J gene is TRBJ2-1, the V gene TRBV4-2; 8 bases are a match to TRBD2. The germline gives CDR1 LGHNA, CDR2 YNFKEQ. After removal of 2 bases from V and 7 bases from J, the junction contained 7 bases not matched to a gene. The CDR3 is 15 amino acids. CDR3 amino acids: CASSQHTGRGNEQFF. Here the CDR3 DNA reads TGTGCCAGCAGCCAACACACCGGGAGGGGGAATGAGCAGTTCTTC.

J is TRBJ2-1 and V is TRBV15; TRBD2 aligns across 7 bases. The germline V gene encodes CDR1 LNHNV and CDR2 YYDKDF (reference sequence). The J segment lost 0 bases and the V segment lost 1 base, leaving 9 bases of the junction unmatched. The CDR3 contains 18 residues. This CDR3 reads CATSRGWLAVNSYNEQFF. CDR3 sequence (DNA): TGTGCCACCAGCAGAGGGTGGCTAGCGGTGAACTCCTACAATGAGCAGTTCTTC.

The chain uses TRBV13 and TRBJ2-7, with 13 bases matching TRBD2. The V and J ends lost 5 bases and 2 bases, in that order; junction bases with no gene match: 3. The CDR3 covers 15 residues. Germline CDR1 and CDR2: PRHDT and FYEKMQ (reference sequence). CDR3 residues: CASSLGTSGTYEQYF. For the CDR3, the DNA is TGTGCCAGCAGCCTGGGGACTAGCGGGACCTACGAGCAGTACTTC. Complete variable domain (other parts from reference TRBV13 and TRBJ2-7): AAGVIQSPRHLIKEKRETATLKCYPIPRHDTVYWYQQGPGQDPQFLISFYEKMQSDKGSIPDRFSAQQFSDYHSELNMSSLELGDSALYFCASSLGTSGTYEQYFGPGTRLTVT.

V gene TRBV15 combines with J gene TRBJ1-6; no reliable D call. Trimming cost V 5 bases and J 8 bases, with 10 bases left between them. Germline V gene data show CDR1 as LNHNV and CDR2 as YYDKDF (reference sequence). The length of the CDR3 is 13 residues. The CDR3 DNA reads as TGTGCCACCAGCGTCCGGGGTGATTCACCCCTCCACTTT. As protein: CATSVRGDSPLHF.

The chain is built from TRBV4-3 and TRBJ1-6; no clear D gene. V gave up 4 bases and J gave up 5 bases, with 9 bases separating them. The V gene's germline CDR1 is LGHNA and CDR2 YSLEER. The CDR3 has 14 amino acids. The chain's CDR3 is CASSPRVNNSPLHF. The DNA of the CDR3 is TGCGCCAGCAGCCCGCGGGTTAATAATTCACCCCTCCACTTT.

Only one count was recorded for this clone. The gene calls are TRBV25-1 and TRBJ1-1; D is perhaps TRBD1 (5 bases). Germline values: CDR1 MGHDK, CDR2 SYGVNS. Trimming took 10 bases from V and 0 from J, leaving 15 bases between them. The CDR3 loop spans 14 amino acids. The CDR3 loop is CATTGGALNTEAFF. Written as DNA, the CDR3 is TGTGCCACCACGGGTGGGGCCTTGAACACTGAAGCTTTCTTT.

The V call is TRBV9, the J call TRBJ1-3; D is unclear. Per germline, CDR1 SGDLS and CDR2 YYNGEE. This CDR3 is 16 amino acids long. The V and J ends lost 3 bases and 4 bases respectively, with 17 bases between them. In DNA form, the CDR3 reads TGTGCCAGCAGCGCTAGTCGGAGCGACTTCGGAAACACCATATATTTT. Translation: CASSASRSDFGNTIYF.

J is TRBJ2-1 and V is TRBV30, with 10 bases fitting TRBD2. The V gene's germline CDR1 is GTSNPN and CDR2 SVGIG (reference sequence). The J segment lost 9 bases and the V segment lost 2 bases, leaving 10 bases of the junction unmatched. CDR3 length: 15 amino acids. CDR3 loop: CAWSWGSGRASEQFF. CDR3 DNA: TGTGCCTGGAGTTGGGGGAGCGGGAGGGCCTCTGAGCAGTTCTTC.

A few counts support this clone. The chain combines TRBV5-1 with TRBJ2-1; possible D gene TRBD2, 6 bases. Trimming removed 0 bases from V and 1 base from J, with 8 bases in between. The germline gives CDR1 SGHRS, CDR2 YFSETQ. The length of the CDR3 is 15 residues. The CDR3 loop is CASSLELASYNEQFF. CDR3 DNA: TGCGCCAGCAGCTTGGAGCTAGCGTCCTACAATGAGCAGTTCTTC.

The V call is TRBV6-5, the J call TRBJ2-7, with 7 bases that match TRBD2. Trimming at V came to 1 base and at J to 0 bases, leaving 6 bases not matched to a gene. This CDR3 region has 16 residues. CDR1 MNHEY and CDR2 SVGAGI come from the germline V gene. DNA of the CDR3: TGTGCCAGCAGTTACTTCGCGACGGGGGGCTCCTACGAGCAGTACTTC. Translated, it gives CASSYFATGGSYEQYF.

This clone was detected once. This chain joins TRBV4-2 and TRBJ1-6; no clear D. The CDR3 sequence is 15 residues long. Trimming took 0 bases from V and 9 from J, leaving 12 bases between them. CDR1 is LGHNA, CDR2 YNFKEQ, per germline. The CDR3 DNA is TGTGCCAGCAGCCAAGAAGAGGGATCTGGTTCACCCCTCCACTTT. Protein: CASSQEEGSGSPLHF.

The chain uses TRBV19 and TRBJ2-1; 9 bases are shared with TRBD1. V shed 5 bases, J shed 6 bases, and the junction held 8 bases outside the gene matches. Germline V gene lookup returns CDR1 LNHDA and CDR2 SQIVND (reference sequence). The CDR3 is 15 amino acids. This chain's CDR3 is CASSGRDRVGNEQFF. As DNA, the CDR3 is TGTGCCAGTAGTGGCCGGGACAGGGTAGGCAATGAGCAGTTCTTC.

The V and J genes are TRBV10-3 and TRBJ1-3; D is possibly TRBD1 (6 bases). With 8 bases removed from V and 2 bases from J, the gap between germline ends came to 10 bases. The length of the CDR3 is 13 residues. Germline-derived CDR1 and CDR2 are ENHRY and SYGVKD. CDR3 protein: CAIQKGAGNTIYF. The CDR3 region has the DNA TGTGCCATCCAAAAGGGGGCTGGAAACACCATATATTTT.

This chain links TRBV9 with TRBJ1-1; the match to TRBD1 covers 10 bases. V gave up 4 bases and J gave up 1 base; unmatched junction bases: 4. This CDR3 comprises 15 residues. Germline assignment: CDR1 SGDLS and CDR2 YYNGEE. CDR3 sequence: CASSLWTGGNTEAFF. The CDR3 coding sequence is TGTGCCAGCAGCCTTTGGACAGGGGGGAACACTGAAGCTTTCTTT.

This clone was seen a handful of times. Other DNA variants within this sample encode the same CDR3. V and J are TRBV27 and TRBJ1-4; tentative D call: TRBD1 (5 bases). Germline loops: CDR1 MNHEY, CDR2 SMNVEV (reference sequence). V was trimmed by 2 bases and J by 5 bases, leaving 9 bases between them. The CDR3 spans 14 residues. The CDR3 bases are TGTGCCAGCAGTTTACGACAGAAAAATGAAAAACTGTTTTTT. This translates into CASSLRQKNEKLFF.